These T cell receptor beta chains were read from a single sample in a study of T cell responses to AZD1222 COVID-19 vaccine. TCRdb's copy holds only in-frame clones and misses some; the assay was immunoSEQ multiplex PCR. Of 140,000 to 150,000 clones in the sample, around nine tenths are singletons; the top ten hold around 5%. Sequenced here: peripheral blood, sampled on day 0 of AZD1222 vaccination. The receptors were sampled from an adult in good health. Each CDR3 is given without its conserved first and last residue.

v_gene	CDR3aa
TRBV27	GSATGGQPQH
TRBV4-1	ASSQEWSGGETQY
TRBV3-1/TRBV3-2	ASSHVRPARSEQF
TRBV5-1	ASSPSGSGGNEQF
TRBV27	ASSLSGPYNSPLH
TRBV9	ASSSGGKDTQY
TRBV15	ATSRASVLETQY
TRBV6-5	ASGTGYGYT
TRBV9	ASSVAPTGSKTQY
TRBV5-1	ASSPSGQGGLTGNTIY
TRBV6-5	ASSYSEAQETQY
TRBV5-1	ASSLAISSFTSGYT
TRBV7-2	ASSLEQGIFSPLH
TRBV11-3	ASAVMSSYNEQF
TRBV29-1	SVDFPGRRSEAF
TRBV2	ASSEAWDGNYGYT
TRBV27	ASSLAGQANGYT
TRBV4-2	ASSQEGRADQPQH
TRBV7-6	ASSPRDRGTDTQY
TRBV11-3	ASSRGQHNEQF
TRBV18	ASSTGTDLYEQY
TRBV5-4	ASSLLLSADGYGYT
TRBV2	ASSETGGRETQY
TRBV12-3/TRBV12-4	ASSLWGLGQY
TRBV5-1	ASSLTGQGALSPLH
TRBV7-9	ASSPQHGSSYNEQF
TRBV7-2	ASSPGAGYSNQPQH
TRBV3-1/TRBV3-2	ASSPTGGSIMFSYNSPLH
TRBV11-2	ASSLQPGQGAGELF
TRBV10-1	ASSEIPFGSRREETQY
TRBV7-3	ASSLNAGSYNEQF
TRBV18	ASSPPGGYEQY
TRBV19	ASSPSPLSMNTEAF
TRBV4-2	ASSQERGAKNIQY
TRBV7-8	ASSLGGTGGQF
TRBV12-3/TRBV12-4	ASTTGGQPQH
TRBV20-1	SASRGYEQY
TRBV24-1	ATSQDRDSSYEQY
TRBV2	ASRDRAETQY
TRBV27	ASSLWGTGSEQY
TRBV7-3	ASSLSPDTNEQF
TRBV5-4	ASSYGTGNEKLF
TRBV19	ASRLVPNSYEQY
TRBV6-4	ASSVAGGIDEQF
TRBV11-3	ASSLGGTDTQY
TRBV5-1	ASSPDSGRNTEAF
TRBV7-2	ASSLALSGHNEQF
TRBV4-2	ASSQGRKETQY
TRBV7-3	ASSQNRLAGGLNEQF
TRBV5-1	ASSRQGTEKLF
TRBV3-1/TRBV3-2	ASSPRNSGNTIY
TRBV6-4	ASSDSRVGSEKLF
TRBV6-5	ASSILAGWGDTQY
TRBV5-1	ASSLPQGGVSEKLF
TRBV7-9	ASSSTIRTSGDTYEQY
TRBV7-2	ASSPATSGSNEQY